This T cell receptor beta chain is drawn from a study of blood T cell repertoires in COVID-19. Per the original data handling: Amplified reference gene primers provided the basis for estimating nucleated cell counts. Method: immunoSEQ multiplex PCR; TCRdb's copy keeps in-frame clones and lacks some. Clone size and the V and J calls come from that table; the DNA yielded D and trimming. Here the sample spans nearly 95,000 clones, 70% to 80% being singletons. Trimming pared 2 bases from V and 6 bases from J, leaving 9 bases between. CDR3 length: 13 residues. CDR1 is SGHTA and CDR2 is FQGNSA in the germline V gene.

The TCR sequence derives from a human donor in a cohort sampled during active COVID-19. The sequenced sample was peripheral blood. The chain combines TRBV7-2 with TRBJ2-3; D gene ambiguous. The CDR3 spells CASSLSVLDTQYF. The CDR3 DNA is TGTGCCAGCAGCTTATCAGTTCTGGATACGCAGTATTTT.